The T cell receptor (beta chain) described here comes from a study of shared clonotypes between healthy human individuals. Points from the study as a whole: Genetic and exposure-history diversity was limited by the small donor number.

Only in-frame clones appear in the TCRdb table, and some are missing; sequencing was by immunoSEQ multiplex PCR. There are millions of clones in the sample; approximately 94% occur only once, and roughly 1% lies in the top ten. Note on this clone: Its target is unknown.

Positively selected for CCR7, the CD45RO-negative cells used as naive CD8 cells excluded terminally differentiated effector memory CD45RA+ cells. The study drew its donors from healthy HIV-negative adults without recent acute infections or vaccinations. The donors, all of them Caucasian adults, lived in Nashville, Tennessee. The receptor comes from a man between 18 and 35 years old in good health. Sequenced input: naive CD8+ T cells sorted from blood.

CDR3 in amino acids: CASSLALREYEQYF. The CDR3 DNA is TGTGCCAGCAGCTTAGCCCTGCGGGAATACGAGCAGTACTTC. The genes are TRBV7-9 and TRBJ2-7; D is perhaps TRBD2 (6 bases). The CDR3 consists of 14 residues. Trimming took 0 bases from V and 4 from J, leaving 10 bases between them. Germline CDR1 is SEHNR and CDR2 is FQNEAQ (reference sequence).